There are a few counts of the clone carrying this T cell receptor beta chain. The source of the sample is a study of blood T cell repertoires in COVID-19. The overall study: COVID-19 samples, acute and convalescent, were from the United States, Italy and Spain. PBMCs, B-cell-depleted T cells, or T cells provided the cDNA or gDNA that made up the material.

Methods used by the authors: Reference gene primer amplification yielded estimated nucleated cell counts. TCRdb's table, derived via immunoSEQ multiplex PCR, lists solely in-frame clones and lacks some. V and J calls and clone size are copied from that table; D and trimming were computed from the DNA. The data hold roughly 64,000 clones, with 65% to 90% observed a single time. Source material: peripheral blood. This TCR derives from a man aged 50 to 59 with active COVID-19.

The CDR3 reads CASSQVDLVSYNEQFF. In DNA form, the CDR3 reads TGCGCCAGCAGCCAGGTTGATCTAGTCTCCTACAATGAGCAGTTCTTC. The chain is built from TRBV4-1 and TRBJ2-1; no reliable D call. CDR1 MGHRA and CDR2 YSYEKL come from the germline V gene. The V and J ends lost 3 bases and 0 bases respectively, with 12 bases between them. This CDR3 has 16 residues.